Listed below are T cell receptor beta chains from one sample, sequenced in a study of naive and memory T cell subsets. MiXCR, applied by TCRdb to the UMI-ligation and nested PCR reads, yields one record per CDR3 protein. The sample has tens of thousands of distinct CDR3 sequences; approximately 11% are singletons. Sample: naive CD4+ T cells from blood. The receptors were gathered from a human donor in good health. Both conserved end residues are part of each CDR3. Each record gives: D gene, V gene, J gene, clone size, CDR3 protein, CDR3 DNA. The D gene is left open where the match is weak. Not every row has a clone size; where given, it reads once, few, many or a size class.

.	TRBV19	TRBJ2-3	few	CASSIATGDTQYF	TGTGCCAGTAGTATCGCTACCGGAGATACGCAGTATTTT
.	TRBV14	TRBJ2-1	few	CASSQEHNEQFF	TGTGCCAGCAGCCAAGAGCACAATGAGCAGTTCTTC
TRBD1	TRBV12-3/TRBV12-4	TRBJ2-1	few	CASSLGQGYYNEQFF	TGTGCCAGCAGCCTAGGACAGGGCTACTACAATGAGCAGTTCTTC
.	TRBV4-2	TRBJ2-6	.	CASSRQIGQLSGANVLTF	TGTGCCAGCAGCCGACAGATCGGGCAACTGTCCGGGGCCAACGTCCTGACTTTC
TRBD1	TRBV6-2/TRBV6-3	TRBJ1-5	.	CASSSDRGNQPQHF	TGTGCCAGCAGTAGCGACAGGGGCAATCAGCCCCAGCATTTT
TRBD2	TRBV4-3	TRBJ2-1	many	CASSQTPSWTSGYNEQFF	TGCGCCAGCAGCCAAACCCCGAGTTGGACTAGCGGATACAATGAGCAGTTCTTC
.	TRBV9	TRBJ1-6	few	CASSARQSSSPLHF	TGTGCCAGCAGCGCGCGACAAAGCAGTTCACCCCTCCACTTT
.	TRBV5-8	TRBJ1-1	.	CASSLGFGRMNTEAFF	TGTGCCAGCAGCTTGGGTTTCGGACGAATGAACACTGAAGCTTTCTTT
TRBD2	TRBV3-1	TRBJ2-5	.	CASSQLAGRETQYF	TGTGCCAGCAGCCAACTAGCGGGAAGAGAGACCCAGTACTTC
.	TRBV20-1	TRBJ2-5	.	CSASRELGETQYF	TGCAGTGCTAGCAGAGAGCTTGGAGAGACCCAGTACTTC
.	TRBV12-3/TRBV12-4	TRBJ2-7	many	CASSLMGYEQYF	TGTGCCAGCAGTTTAATGGGTTACGAGCAGTACTTC
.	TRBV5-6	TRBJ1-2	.	CASSLGSYGYTF	TGTGCCAGCAGCTTAGGGAGCTATGGCTACACCTTC
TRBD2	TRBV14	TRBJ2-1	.	CASSFRLAGGNEQFF	TGTGCCAGCAGCTTTCGACTAGCGGGGGGCAATGAGCAGTTCTTC
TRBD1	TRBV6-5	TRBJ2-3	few	CATADRWGDTQYF	TGTGCCACTGCGGACAGGTGGGGGGATACGCAGTATTTT
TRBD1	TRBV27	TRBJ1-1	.	CASSLKWTGGTEAFF	TGTGCCAGCAGTTTAAAATGGACAGGGGGCACTGAAGCTTTCTTT
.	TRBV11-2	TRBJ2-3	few	CASSLGWRTDTQYF	TGTGCCAGCAGCTTAGGATGGCGCACAGATACGCAGTATTTT
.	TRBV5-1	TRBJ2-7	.	CASGSDRELYEQYF	TGCGCCAGCGGCTCGGACAGAGAACTATACGAGCAGTACTTC
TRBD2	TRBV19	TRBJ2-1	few	CASRTGLAFVF	TGTGCCAGTAGAACGGGACTAGCTTTTGTCTTC
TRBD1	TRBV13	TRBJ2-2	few	CASRPSGTGSFTGELFF	TGTGCCAGCAGACCGTCCGGGACAGGTTCCTTCACCGGGGAGCTGTTTTTT
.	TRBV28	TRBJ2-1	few	CASSLGYEQFF	TGTGCCAGCAGTTTAGGCTATGAGCAGTTCTTC
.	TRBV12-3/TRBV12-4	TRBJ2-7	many	CASSPAQGKGSYEQYF	TGTGCCAGCAGTCCCGCCCAGGGTAAGGGCTCCTACGAGCAGTACTTC
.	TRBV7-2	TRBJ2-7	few	CASSPTPYEQYF	TGTGCCAGCAGCCCAACACCTTACGAGCAGTACTTC
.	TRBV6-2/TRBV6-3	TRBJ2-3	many	CASTGVTDTQYF	TGTGCCAGCACGGGGGTCACAGATACGCAGTATTTT
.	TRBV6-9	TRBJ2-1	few	CASSYAWGGALCFSNEQFF	TGTGCCAGCAGTTATGCATGGGGGGGGGCGCTTTGTTTCAGTAATGAGCAGTTCTTC
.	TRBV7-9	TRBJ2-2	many	CASSLAVTGELFF	TGTGCCAGCAGCTTAGCCGTCACCGGGGAGCTGTTTTTT
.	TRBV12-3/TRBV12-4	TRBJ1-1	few	CASIFKAGMNTEAFF	TGTGCCAGCATATTTAAGGCAGGGATGAACACTGAAGCTTTCTTT
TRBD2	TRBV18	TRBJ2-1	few	CASSPKGTSGGYNEQFF	TGTGCCAGCTCACCAAAAGGGACTAGCGGAGGCTACAATGAGCAGTTCTTC
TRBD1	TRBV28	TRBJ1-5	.	CASSSPGTGYSNQPQHF	TGTGCCAGCAGCTCGCCCGGGACAGGGTATAGCAATCAGCCCCAGCATTTT
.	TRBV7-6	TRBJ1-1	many	CASSRSTLIAEAFF	TGTGCCAGCAGCCGTTCGACCCTGATCGCTGAAGCTTTCTTT
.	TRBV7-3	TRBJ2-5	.	CASSLMGGAGETQYF	TGTGCCAGCAGCTTAATGGGCGGGGCGGGGGAGACCCAGTACTTC
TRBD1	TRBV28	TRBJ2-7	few	CASSLLRDRAEQYF	TGTGCCAGCAGTTTATTGCGGGACAGGGCCGAGCAGTACTTC
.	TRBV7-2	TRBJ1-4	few	CASSPHRANEKLFF	TGTGCCAGCAGCCCCCACAGGGCTAATGAAAAACTGTTTTTT
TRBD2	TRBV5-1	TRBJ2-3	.	CASSPMTSGRDTQYF	TGCGCCAGCAGCCCGATGACTAGCGGGAGAGATACGCAGTATTTT
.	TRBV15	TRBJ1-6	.	CATSRGDTSPNNSPLHF	TGTGCCACCAGCAGAGGTGACACGTCACCGAATAATTCACCCCTCCACTTT
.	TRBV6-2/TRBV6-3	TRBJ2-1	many	CASSTRPNNEQFF	TGTGCCAGCAGTACACGGCCGAACAATGAGCAGTTCTTC
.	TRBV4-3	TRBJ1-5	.	CASSLLGRESNQPQHF	TGCGCCAGCAGCCTTCTAGGACGCGAGAGCAATCAGCCCCAGCATTTT
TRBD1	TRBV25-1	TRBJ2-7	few	CASSESGQGDEQYF	TGTGCCAGCAGTGAATCAGGACAGGGGGACGAGCAGTACTTC
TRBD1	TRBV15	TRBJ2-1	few	CATSRTGGRLNQWGYNEQFF	TGTGCCACCAGCAGGACAGGGGGGCGATTGAATCAGTGGGGGTACAATGAGCAGTTCTTC
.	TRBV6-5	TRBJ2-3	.	CASSYSTGFSTDTQYF	TGTGCCAGCAGTTACTCGACCGGGTTTAGCACAGATACGCAGTATTTT
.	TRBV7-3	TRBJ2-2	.	CASSLGYAGELFF	TGTGCCAGCAGCTTAGGGTACGCCGGGGAGCTGTTTTTT
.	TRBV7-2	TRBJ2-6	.	CASSLQVSSGANVLTF	TGTGCCAGCAGTCTACAGGTTTCCTCTGGGGCCAACGTCCTGACTTTC
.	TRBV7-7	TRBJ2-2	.	CASSLTGISANTGELFF	TGTGCCAGCAGCTTAACGGGGATCTCGGCGAACACCGGGGAGCTGTTTTTT
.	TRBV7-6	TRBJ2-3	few	CASSFPFGHNDTQYF	TGTGCCAGCAGCTTTCCATTCGGTCACAACGATACGCAGTATTTT
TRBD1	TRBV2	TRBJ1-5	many	CASRTGDTSNQPQHF	TGTGCCAGCAGAACAGGGGACACAAGCAATCAGCCCCAGCATTTT
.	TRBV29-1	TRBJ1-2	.	CSVSTRHRVGGYTF	TGCAGCGTTAGTACGCGACACCGCGTCGGTGGCTACACCTTC
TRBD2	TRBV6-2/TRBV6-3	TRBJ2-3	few	CASRGLAGGSTDTQYF	TGTGCCAGCAGAGGACTAGCGGGGGGGAGCACAGATACGCAGTATTTT
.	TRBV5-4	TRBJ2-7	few	CASSFIDTREQYF	TGTGCCAGCAGCTTTATCGACACCCGCGAGCAGTACTTC
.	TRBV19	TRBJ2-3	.	CASSESTDTQYF	TGTGCCAGTAGTGAGAGCACAGATACGCAGTATTTT
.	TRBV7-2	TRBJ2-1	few	CASSLESGGGYNEQFF	TGTGCCAGCAGCTTAGAGTCGGGCGGAGGGTACAATGAGCAGTTCTTC
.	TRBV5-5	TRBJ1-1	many	CASSLVTGTEAFF	TGTGCCAGCAGCTTGGTTACGGGCACTGAAGCTTTCTTT
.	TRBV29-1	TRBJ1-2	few	CSVEVRGSYGYTF	TGCAGCGTTGAGGTTCGGGGTAGCTATGGCTACACCTTC